The clone carrying this T cell receptor (beta chain) was seen just once. The antigen remains undetermined. Given a much more abundant clone one base away, this may be a read error. The data were obtained in a study of post-analysis software for immune sequencing data. General study points: Those samples that were prepared in the same batch co-clustered strongly by F measure. Controls showed significantly higher normalized Chao1 diversity than did multiple sclerosis patients.

Libraries were made from TCR beta cDNA, and they carried unique molecular identifiers. T cells numbering roughly 1 to 10 million yielded cDNA molecules that totaled roughly 500,000. Each CDR3 protein is one row after TCRdb ran MiXCR on the PCR reads. The sample lists 250,000 to 300,000 distinct CDR3 sequences; 35% to 40% were seen once. This clonotype was sampled from a girl aged 10 to 17 with multiple sclerosis. The sample consisted of blood.

CDR3 in amino acids: CASSVGSSGVREQYF. CDR3 DNA: TGTGCCAGCAGCGTAGGTTCTAGCGGGGTCCGTGAGCAGTACTTC. The V and J genes are TRBV9 and TRBJ2-4, with 9 bases matching TRBD2. Germline V gene data show CDR1 as SGDLS and CDR2 as YYNGEE. Losses at the gene ends were 0 bases for V and 13 bases for J; bases not matched to a gene: 11. The CDR3 covers 15 residues.